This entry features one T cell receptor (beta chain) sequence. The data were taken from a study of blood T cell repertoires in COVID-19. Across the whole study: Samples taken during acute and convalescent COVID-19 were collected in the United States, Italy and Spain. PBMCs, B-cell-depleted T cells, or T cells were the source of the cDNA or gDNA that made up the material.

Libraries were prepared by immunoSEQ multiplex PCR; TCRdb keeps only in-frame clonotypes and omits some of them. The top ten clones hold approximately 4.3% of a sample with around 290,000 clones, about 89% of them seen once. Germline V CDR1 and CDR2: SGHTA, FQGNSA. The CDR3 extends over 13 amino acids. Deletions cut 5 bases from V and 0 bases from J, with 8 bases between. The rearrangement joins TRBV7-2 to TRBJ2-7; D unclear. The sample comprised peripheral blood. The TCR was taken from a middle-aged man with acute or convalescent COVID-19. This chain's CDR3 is CASSPRASYEQYF. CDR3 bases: TGTGCCAGCAGCCCACGAGCCTCCTACGAGCAGTACTTC.